One and the same sample provided the 28 T cell receptor beta chains below, sequenced in a study of control samples from healthy donors and cancer patients. Libraries were prepared by immunoSEQ multiplex PCR; TCRdb keeps only in-frame clonotypes and omits some of them. This sample yields some 220,000 clones, of which 85% to 95% are seen a single time; about 1.6% belongs to the top ten. The specimen sequenced was blood. The receptor set was obtained from a man aged 45-65 years in good health.

This clone was seen only once. The chain couples TRBV18 to TRBJ1-4, with TRBD1 identical over 7 bases. The V and J ends lost 3 bases and 10 bases, in that order; junction bases with no gene match: 17. The CDR3 sequence is 17 residues long. Per the germline V gene, CDR1 is KGHSH and CDR2 is LQKENI. In DNA form, the CDR3 reads TGTGCCAGCTCACCGCTGCCTTGGGACAGAGGTGCCGGAAAACTGTTTTTT. It is translated as CASSPLPWDRGAGKLFF.

The chain joins TRBV6-5 to TRBJ2-2; maybe TRBD1 (7 bases). V was shortened by 8 bases and J by 4 bases, with 17 bases between the two germline ends. The CDR3 extends over 15 amino acids. Germline V gene data show CDR1 as MNHEY and CDR2 as SVGAGI. The CDR3 DNA reads as TGTGCCAGCCGGCCGACAGGGAGGTTCACCGGGGAGCTGTTTTTT. Translation gives CASRPTGRFTGELFF.

The rearrangement joins TRBV15 to TRBJ1-2; TRBD1 aligns across 7 bases. The germline CDR1 and CDR2 sequences are LNHNV and YYDKDF (reference sequence). The CDR3 spans 15 residues. The trim removed 0 bases at V and 4 bases at J, leaving 5 bases unmatched. CDR3 in amino acids: CATSRDRTGSYGYTF. The DNA of the CDR3 is TGTGCCACCAGCAGAGATCGGACAGGATCCTATGGCTACACCTTC.

This chain links TRBV10-3 with TRBJ1-1; no firm D call. CDR1 ENHRY and CDR2 SYGVKD come from the germline V gene. The ends were cut back, 4 bases at V and 2 bases at J, with 11 bases in the middle. The CDR3 contains 14 residues. The CDR3 DNA sequence: TGTGCCATCAGTGGCCCAGGTCTAAACACTGAAGCTTTCTTT. As protein: CAISGPGLNTEAFF.

The chain is built from TRBV5-4 and TRBJ2-1; no clear D gene. The CDR3 is 17 residues long. CDR1 is SGHNT and CDR2 is YYREEE in the germline V gene (reference sequence). Between the trimmed V and J ends, which lost 1 base and 7 bases, there was a span of 21 bases. CDR3 coding DNA: TGTGCCAGCAGCTTGAACTCGGGTCCCGGGCCCAAGAATGAGCAGTTCTTC. This gives the protein CASSLNSGPGPKNEQFF.

This clone is a singleton in its sample. This rearrangement joins TRBV5-1 to TRBJ2-3; D is unclear. The CDR3 has 11 residues. The germline CDR1 and CDR2 sequences are SGHRS and YFSETQ. Trimming removed 4 bases at V and 5 bases at J, with 5 bases between. Written as DNA, the CDR3 is TGCGCCAGCAGCACTGAAGATACGCAGTATTTT. It encodes CASSTEDTQYF.

This clone came up once. V and J are TRBV28 and TRBJ1-5, with D hard to call. The CDR3 totals 14 residues. Per germline, CDR1 MDHEN and CDR2 SYDVKM. V was shortened by 3 bases and J by 3 bases, with 9 bases between the two germline ends. The CDR3 protein is CASSFINNNQPQHF. The CDR3 DNA follows: TGTGCCAGCAGTTTTATCAACAACAATCAGCCCCAGCATTTT. The complete variable domain, with remaining parts taken from reference TRBV28 and TRBJ1-5, reads DVKVTQSSRYLVKRTGEKVFLECVQDMDHENMFWYRQDPGLGLRLIYFSYDVKMKEKGDIPEGYSVSREKKERFSLILESASTNQTSMYLCASSFINNNQPQHFGDGTRLSIL.

The chain uses TRBV4-2 and TRBJ1-1, with D possibly TRBD1 on 5 matching bases. The CDR3 has 12 residues. Germline-derived CDR1 and CDR2 are LGHNA and YNFKEQ. The V and J ends lost 8 bases and 3 bases respectively, with 10 bases between them. The CDR3, as DNA: TGTGCCAGCTCTGGGGGAGACACTGAAGCTTTCTTT. Translation: CASSGGDTEAFF.

This sequence joins TRBV2 and TRBJ1-2, with TRBD1 matching over 9 bases. The CDR3 has 14 residues. CDR1 and CDR2 (germline): SNHLY, FYNNEI. Losses at the gene ends were 8 bases for V and 3 bases for J; bases not matched to a gene: 7. CDR3 loop: CASLITGGDYGYTF. The DNA for the CDR3 is TGTGCCAGCCTCATTACAGGGGGCGACTATGGCTACACCTTC.

J is TRBJ2-5 and V is TRBV5-8; D assignment may be TRBD1 or TRBD2 (6 bases each). The CDR3 is 15 residues long. The germline gives CDR1 SGHTS, CDR2 YDEGEE. The V and J ends lost 4 bases and 4 bases respectively, with 17 bases between them. The CDR3 loop is CASSPWGADPETQYF. CDR3 bases: TGTGCCAGCAGCCCCTGGGGGGCCGACCCAGAGACCCAGTACTTC.

The J gene is TRBJ1-5, the V gene TRBV6-2 or TRBV6-3, with TRBD1 matching 7 bases. The CDR3 sequence is 15 residues long. In germline, CDR1 is MNHEY, CDR2 SVGEGT. Trimming removed 2 bases from V and 6 bases from J; junction bases left unmatched: 7. CDR3 region: CASSYRSGGTQPQHF. The CDR3 DNA is TGTGCCAGCAGTTACCGTTCAGGGGGAACTCAGCCCCAGCATTTT.

The chain carries TRBV15 and TRBJ2-1; D uncertain. Germline CDR1 LNHNV, CDR2 YYDKDF (reference sequence). Trimming cost V 1 base and J 0 bases, with 10 bases left between them. This CDR3 is built from 16 residues. CDR3 protein: CATSRVGFSSYNEQFF. DNA of the CDR3: TGTGCCACCAGCAGAGTGGGTTTTAGCTCCTACAATGAGCAGTTCTTC. Full variable domain (rest looked up from reference TRBV15 and TRBJ2-1): DAMVIQNPRYQVTQFGKPVTLSCSQTLNHNVMYWYQQKSSQAPKLLFHYYDKDFNNEADTPDNFQSRRPNTSFCFLDIRSPGLGDTAMYLCATSRVGFSSYNEQFFGPGTRLTVL.

The rearrangement uses TRBV2 and TRBJ2-5; no reliable D call. Trimming took 4 bases from V and 5 from J, leaving 5 bases between them. Germline assignment: CDR1 SNHLY and CDR2 FYNNEI. CDR3 length: 11 amino acids. CDR3 nucleotide sequence: TGTGCCAGCAGTGTTTCGGAGACCCAGTACTTC. Translated: CASSVSETQYF.

The J gene is TRBJ1-2, the V gene TRBV2; D unclear. Germline V gives CDR1 SNHLY, CDR2 FYNNEI. The V end was cut by 6 bases, the J end by 7 bases, with 9 bases between. This CDR3 is 11 amino acids long. The CDR3 loop reads CASSLKGGYTF. CDR3 bases: TGTGCCAGCAGCCTCAAGGGTGGCTACACCTTC.

This chain links TRBV7-6 with TRBJ1-2, with 7 bases identical to TRBD1. Germline CDR1 is SGHVS and CDR2 is FNYEAQ. The V and J ends lost 4 bases and 5 bases, in that order; junction bases with no gene match: 10. The CDR3 is 15 residues long. As DNA, the CDR3 is TGTGCCAGCAGCTCCGGGGACAGATATTCATATGGCTACACCTTC. This gives the protein CASSSGDRYSYGYTF.

This chain uses TRBV5-1 with TRBJ1-5, with TRBD1 identical over 7 bases. The junction had 8 bases not matched to a gene; V was cut back by 0 bases and J by 14 bases. There are 13 residues in the CDR3. In germline, CDR1 is SGHRS, CDR2 YFSETQ. The CDR3: CASSLGVGDSEHF. DNA for the CDR3: TGCGCCAGCAGCTTGGGAGTCGGGGACAGCGAGCATTTT.

This clone was detected many times. The rearrangement uses TRBV6-2 or TRBV6-3 and TRBJ2-7; no reliable D call. This CDR3 region has 13 residues. CDR1 is MNHEY and CDR2 is SVGEGT in the germline V gene. V shed 4 bases and J shed 2 bases, with 9 bases lying between them. The CDR3 nucleotides read TGTGCCAGCAGTTCCTCGTCCCCCTACGAGCAGTACTTC. It is translated as CASSSSSPYEQYF.

The chain combines TRBV7-2 with TRBJ2-7; D could derive from TRBD1 or TRBD2 (5 bases each). Germline values: CDR1 SGHTA, CDR2 FQGNSA. The CDR3 is 14 residues long. V was pared by 2 bases and J by 0 bases, with 8 bases between. The CDR3 bases are TGTGCCAGCAGCTTAAGAGGGGACTCCTACGAGCAGTACTTC. This gives the protein CASSLRGDSYEQYF.

The chain joins TRBV5-8 to TRBJ2-1; TRBD1 matches at 9 bases. Germline V CDR1 and CDR2: SGHTS, YDEGEE. V lost 4 bases, J lost 5 bases, and 7 bases stayed unmatched. The CDR3 length is 15 residues. CDR3 protein: CASSVSGTGNNEQFF. The CDR3 DNA reads as TGTGCCAGCAGCGTGTCCGGGACAGGGAACAATGAGCAGTTCTTC.

The chain joins TRBV20-1 to TRBJ1-2; weak D call: TRBD1 (5 bases). Germline values: CDR1 DFQATT, CDR2 SNEGSKA (reference sequence). Trimming took off 7 bases at V and 7 bases at J, with 13 bases between the two ends. CDR3 size: 11 residues. In DNA form, the CDR3 reads TGCAGTGGACAGAGCTCGGGTGGCTACACCTTC. Translation: CSGQSSGGYTF.

This chain connects TRBV9 to TRBJ1-1; D is possibly TRBD1 (5 bases). V was trimmed by 1 base and J by 1 base, leaving 8 bases between them. Germline V gives CDR1 SGDLS, CDR2 YYNGEE. CDR3 length: 14 amino acids. This CDR3 is CASSVTGGNTEAFF. The CDR3 bases are TGTGCCAGCAGCGTAACCGGGGGGAACACTGAAGCTTTCTTT.

The J gene is TRBJ2-7, the V gene TRBV7-2; no definite D call. Trimming removed 2 bases from V and 2 bases from J, with 13 bases in between. Germline CDR1 and CDR2: SGHTA and FQGNSA. The CDR3 is made up of 15 amino acids. The CDR3 region has the DNA TGTGCCAGCAGCTTACTGATAGGCGCTACCTACGAGCAGTACTTC. This translates into CASSLLIGATYEQYF.

The genes are TRBV28 and TRBJ1-2; D may be TRBD1 (6 bases). Germline-derived CDR1 and CDR2 are MDHEN and SYDVKM. The CDR3 covers 15 residues. V was clipped by 6 bases and J by 4 bases, with 18 bases between them. This CDR3 reads CASRTGPGNLYGYTF. In DNA, the CDR3 is TGTGCCAGCAGAACAGGGCCCGGAAACCTCTATGGCTACACCTTC.

The chain uses TRBV6-5 and TRBJ1-1; tentative D call: TRBD1 (6 bases). V was trimmed by 10 bases and J by 11 bases, leaving 20 bases between them. The germline V gene encodes CDR1 MNHEY and CDR2 SVGAGI. CDR3 size: 12 residues. The CDR3 protein is CATKPGGGHAFF. CDR3 sequence (DNA): TGTGCCACCAAACCTGGAGGGGGACATGCTTTCTTT.

The V call is TRBV9, the J call TRBJ1-1, with 11 bases lining up with TRBD1. Germline V CDR1 and CDR2: SGDLS, YYNGEE. J gave up 4 bases and V 0 bases, and 2 bases lay outside the gene matches. This CDR3 has 15 amino acids. CDR3 sequence (DNA): TGTGCCAGCAGCGTAGCTGGGACAGGGGGCACTGAAGCTTTCTTT. This codes for CASSVAGTGGTEAFF.

The rearrangement uses TRBV7-9 and TRBJ1-5; D may be TRBD1 (5 bases). Germline CDR1 reads SEHNR; CDR2 reads FQNEAQ (reference sequence). This CDR3 region has 15 residues. V was pared by 0 bases and J by 8 bases, with 14 bases between. CDR3 in DNA: TGTGCCAGCAGCTTAGCGCTGTCGGGGGATGAGCCCCAGCATTTT. Protein: CASSLALSGDEPQHF.

This rearrangement joins TRBV3-1 (or the pseudogene TRBV3-2) to TRBJ1-6; 7 nucleotides match TRBD1. Unmatched junction bases numbered 5, after V lost 1 base and J lost 8 bases. CDR3 size: 15 residues. CDR1 and CDR2 (germline): LGHDT, YNNKEL (reference sequence). The CDR3 sequence: CASSQATGPDSPLHF. The CDR3 DNA reads TGTGCCAGCAGCCAAGCGACAGGGCCGGATTCACCCCTCCACTTT.

CDR3 sequence (DNA): TGCGCCAGCAGTTCGAGCGGGGGGACAGCCGGAGGGCAGTTCTTC. Protein: CASSSSGGTAGGQFF. The rearrangement links TRBV10-1 to TRBJ2-1; TRBD2 agrees at 9 bases. J gave up 12 bases and V 5 bases, and 14 bases lay outside the gene matches. The germline CDR1 and CDR2 sequences are WNHNN and SYGVQD (reference sequence). The CDR3 is made up of 15 amino acids.